This T cell receptor beta chain was observed in a study of T cell responses to AZD1222 COVID-19 vaccine. Findings of the study overall: Following two doses of AZD1222, Spike-specific TCR breadth and depth rose.

Details on this clone: Its antigen is as yet unknown.

Assay: immunoSEQ multiplex PCR; the TCRdb copy retains only in-frame clones and omits some. This table has around 130,000 clones, 89% appearing once. The V gene lost 0 bases and the J gene lost 8 bases, with 11 bases spanning the gap. CDR1 and CDR2 from the germline V gene are SEHNR and FQNEAQ (reference sequence). The CDR3 has 14 amino acids. The source is an adult who received the AZD1222 COVID-19 vaccine. The gene calls are TRBV7-9 and TRBJ2-1; D is unclear. The material was peripheral blood, obtained 28 days after the second AZD1222 dose. The CDR3 loop is CASSLAALSHEQFF. The CDR3 DNA reads TGTGCCAGCAGCTTAGCAGCGCTTAGCCATGAGCAGTTCTTC. The full variable domain, its missing parts supplied by reference TRBV7-9 and TRBJ2-1, is DTGVSQNPRHKITKRGQNVTFRCDPISEHNRLYWYRQTLGQGPEFLTYFQNEAQLEKSRLLSDRFSAERPKGSFSTLEIQRTEQGDSAMYLCASSLAALSHEQFFGPGTRLTVL.